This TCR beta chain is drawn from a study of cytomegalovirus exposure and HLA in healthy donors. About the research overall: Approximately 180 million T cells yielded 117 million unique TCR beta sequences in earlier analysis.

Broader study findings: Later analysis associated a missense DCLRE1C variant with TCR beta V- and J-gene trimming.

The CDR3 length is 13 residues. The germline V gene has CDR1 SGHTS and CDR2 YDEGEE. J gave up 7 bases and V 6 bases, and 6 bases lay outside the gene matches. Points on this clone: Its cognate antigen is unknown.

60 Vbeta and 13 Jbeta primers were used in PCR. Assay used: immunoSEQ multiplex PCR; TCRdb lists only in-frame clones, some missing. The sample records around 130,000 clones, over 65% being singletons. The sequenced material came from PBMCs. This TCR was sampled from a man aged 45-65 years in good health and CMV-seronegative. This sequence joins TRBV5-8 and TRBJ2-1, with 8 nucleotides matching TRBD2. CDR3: CASKGLAGNEQFF. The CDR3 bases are TGTGCCAGCAAAGGACTAGCAGGTAATGAGCAGTTCTTC.